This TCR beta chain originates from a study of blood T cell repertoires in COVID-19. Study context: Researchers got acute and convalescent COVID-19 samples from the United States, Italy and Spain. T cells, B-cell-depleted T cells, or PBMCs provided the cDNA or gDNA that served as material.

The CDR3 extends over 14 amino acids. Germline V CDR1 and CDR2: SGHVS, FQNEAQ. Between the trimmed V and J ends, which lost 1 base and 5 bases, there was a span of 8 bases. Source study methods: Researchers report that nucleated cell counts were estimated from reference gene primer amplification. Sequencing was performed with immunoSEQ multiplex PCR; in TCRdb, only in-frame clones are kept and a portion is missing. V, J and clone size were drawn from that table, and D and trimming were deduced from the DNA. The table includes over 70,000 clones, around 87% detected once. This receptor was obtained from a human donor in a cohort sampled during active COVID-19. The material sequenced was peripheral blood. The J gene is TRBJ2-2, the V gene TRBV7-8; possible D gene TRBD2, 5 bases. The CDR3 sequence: CASSLVTGTGELFF. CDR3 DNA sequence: TGTGCCAGCAGCTTAGTAACGGGAACCGGGGAGCTGTTTTTT.